This T cell receptor beta chain was recovered during a study of blood T cell repertoires in COVID-19. Repertoires were generated with immunoSEQ multiplex PCR, while TCRdb's copy carries only in-frame clones and drops some. The sample has about 130,000 clones, 70% to 80% seen once; the top ten hold about 40%. The CDR3 length is 15 residues. Looked up from germline, CDR1 is LGHNA and CDR2 is YSLEER. The V and J ends lost 0 bases and 1 base respectively, with 9 bases between them. The sequence was obtained from a man aged 35-49 years with active or convalescent COVID-19. The chain couples TRBV4-3 to TRBJ1-1; no firm D call. The sequenced material came from peripheral blood. The CDR3 DNA reads TGCGCCAGCAGCCAAGAGGTTTACGGGAACACTGAAGCTTTCTTT. Translation: CASSQEVYGNTEAFF.